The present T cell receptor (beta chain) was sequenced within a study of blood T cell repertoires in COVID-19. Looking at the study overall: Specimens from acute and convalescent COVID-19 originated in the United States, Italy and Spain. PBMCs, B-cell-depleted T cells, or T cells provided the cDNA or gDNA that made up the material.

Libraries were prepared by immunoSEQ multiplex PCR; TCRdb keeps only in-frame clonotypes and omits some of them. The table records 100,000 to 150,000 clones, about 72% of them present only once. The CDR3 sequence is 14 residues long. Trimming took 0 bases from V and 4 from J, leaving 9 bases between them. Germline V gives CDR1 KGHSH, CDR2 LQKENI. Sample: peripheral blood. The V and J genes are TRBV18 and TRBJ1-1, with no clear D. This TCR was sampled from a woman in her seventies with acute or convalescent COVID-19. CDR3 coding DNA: TGTGCCAGCTCACCACCGAAACGGGGCACTGAAGCTTTCTTT. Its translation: CASSPPKRGTEAFF.